Listed below are T cell receptor beta chains from one sample, sequenced in a study of blood T cell repertoires in COVID-19. Sequencing used immunoSEQ multiplex PCR; TCRdb keeps in-frame clones, though not all of them. The sample lists about 330,000 clones; approximately 84% were seen once. Sequenced sample: PBMCs or T cells enriched from blood (not recorded which). The receptor source for this set is a woman aged 25-40 years who had recovered from COVID-19. Both conserved end residues are part of each CDR3. The D gene is left open where the match is weak. A row's size may be missing; if present it is once, few, many or a size class.

CDR3 DNA | CDR3 protein | D gene | V gene | clone size | J gene
TGTGCCAGCAACGAGGGGGGGGCCGCTGGCTACACCTTC | CASNEGGAAGYTF | . | TRBV2 | . | TRBJ1-2
TGTGCCAGCAGCTTTGACAGAGACACTGAAGCTTTCTTT | CASSFDRDTEAFF | . | TRBV7-2 | . | TRBJ1-1
TGCAGCGTTGAAGGCCACAAACCCAACACAGATACGCAGTATTTT | CSVEGHKPNTDTQYF | . | TRBV29-1 | . | TRBJ2-3
TGTGCTAGTGGTTTGCAACAGGGGCGGGAACCTGAAGCTTTCTTT | CASGLQQGREPEAFF | TRBD1 | TRBV12-5 | once | TRBJ1-1
TGTGCCAGCAGTGAGGCCGGGAGGTCCTGGGGGGAGCAGTACTTC | CASSEAGRSWGEQYF | TRBD2 | TRBV2 | . | TRBJ2-7
TGCGCCAGCAGTGAGTCCAGGTTCGCCTCCCATGAGCAGTTCTTC | CASSESRFASHEQFF | . | TRBV10-1 | . | TRBJ2-1
TGTGCCAGCAGGGGGACAGGGATCGATGAAAAACTGTTTTTT | CASRGTGIDEKLFF | TRBD1 | TRBV2 | . | TRBJ1-4
TGTGCCAGCTCACCAGCTAGCGGGCAAGAGACCCAGTACTTC | CASSPASGQETQYF | TRBD2 | TRBV18 | . | TRBJ2-5
TGTGCCAGCAGCTTAGACCAGGGAAACACCATATATTTT | CASSLDQGNTIYF | . | TRBV7-2 | . | TRBJ1-3
TGCGCCAGCAGCTTCAGCGGGGCTAGCAATCAGCCCCAGCATTTT | CASSFSGASNQPQHF | . | TRBV5-1 | . | TRBJ1-5
TGTGCCAGCAGCCGCACGGGGCCCCAGCATTTT | CASSRTGPQHF | . | TRBV7-9 | . | TRBJ1-5
TGCGCCAGCAGTCCGGGACAAAACACTGAAGCTTTCTTT | CASSPGQNTEAFF | . | TRBV10-1 | . | TRBJ1-1
TGTGCCAGCAGTGTCTCGGCAGAGGCCTACGAGCAGTACTTC | CASSVSAEAYEQYF | . | TRBV25-1 | . | TRBJ2-7
TGTGCCAGCACCGGGACTAGCGGACCCACAGATACGCAGTATTTT | CASTGTSGPTDTQYF | TRBD2 | TRBV10-3 | . | TRBJ2-3
TGTGCCAGCAGCTTTTCCCCAGGGGTCGGCTACACCTTC | CASSFSPGVGYTF | . | TRBV7-2 | . | TRBJ1-2
TGTGCCAGCAGGGACAGGTCTCTAGCCAAAAACATTCAGTACTTC | CASRDRSLAKNIQYF | TRBD1 | TRBV5-6 | . | TRBJ2-4
TGCGCCAGCAGCTTGGAGGGGTACGCCTACAATGAGCAGTTCTTC | CASSLEGYAYNEQFF | . | TRBV5-1 | . | TRBJ2-1
TGTGCCAGCCGATTTTTAACGGCGGCCGGGGAGCTGTTTTTT | CASRFLTAAGELFF | . | TRBV5-6 | . | TRBJ2-2
TGCAGCGTTGAGCGGCAGGGCAACGGTGGCTACACCTTC | CSVERQGNGGYTF | . | TRBV29-1 | . | TRBJ1-2
TGTGCCACCAGTGACGACAGGGTATATGGCTACACCTTC | CATSDDRVYGYTF | TRBD1 | TRBV24-1 | . | TRBJ1-2
TGTGCCAGCAGCCGGAAAGGGATCGGGGAGAATGAGCAGTTCTTC | CASSRKGIGENEQFF | . | TRBV11-3 | . | TRBJ2-1
TGTGCCAGCAGTTACGGGAGCTCCTATGGCTACACCTTC | CASSYGSSYGYTF | . | TRBV6-2/TRBV6-3 | . | TRBJ1-2
TGTGCCTGGGGTCGGGACTATGGCTACACCTTC | CAWGRDYGYTF | . | TRBV30 | . | TRBJ1-2
TGTGCCAGCAGTTTTACCGCCCTAGAGGTTACGCAGTATTTT | CASSFTALEVTQYF | . | TRBV7-9 | . | TRBJ2-3
TGTGCTAGTGGTTTGGCTGGGGCAGGGGGCTCAGCTTTCTTT | CASGLAGAGGSAFF | TRBD1 | TRBV12-5 | . | TRBJ1-1
TGTGCCAGCCGACAGAGAACTTATAATTCACCCCTCCACTTT | CASRQRTYNSPLHF | . | TRBV3-1/TRBV3-2 | once | TRBJ1-6
TGTGCCACCAGCAGGACAGGGGCCGAAAACACTGAAGCTTTCTTT | CATSRTGAENTEAFF | TRBD1 | TRBV15 | . | TRBJ1-1
TGTGCCAGCAGCGTAGCGGCAGGGGATCTCTACGAGCAGTACTTC | CASSVAAGDLYEQYF | . | TRBV9 | . | TRBJ2-7
TGTGCCAGCAGCCCTCTCTCCAGCACAGATACGCAGTATTTT | CASSPLSSTDTQYF | . | TRBV7-2 | few | TRBJ2-3
TGTGCCAGCACCCCCTCCCTCCGAGGAGTTGGCAATCAGCCCCAGCATTTT | CASTPSLRGVGNQPQHF | . | TRBV28 | . | TRBJ1-5
TGTGCCAGCAGCCAAGGTCTAACCGGGGAGCTGTTTTTT | CASSQGLTGELFF | . | TRBV14 | . | TRBJ2-2
TGTGCCACCAGCAGAGCAGACCCGGCGGGTGCTGGCTACACCTTC | CATSRADPAGAGYTF | . | TRBV15 | . | TRBJ1-2
TGCGCCAGCAGGGACAGGGACTCTGGAAACACCATATATTTT | CASRDRDSGNTIYF | TRBD1 | TRBV10-2 | . | TRBJ1-3
TGCGCCAGCAGCCCGGGACAGCCGAACACTGAAGCTTTCTTT | CASSPGQPNTEAFF | TRBD1 | TRBV5-1 | . | TRBJ1-1
TGTGCCAGCAGGGACGGCAGGGGAGGGGATTCACCCCTCCACTTT | CASRDGRGGDSPLHF | . | TRBV2 | . | TRBJ1-6
TGTGCCAGTAGTATATGGGGGGATCGCATGAACACTGAAGCTTTCTTT | CASSIWGDRMNTEAFF | . | TRBV19 | . | TRBJ1-1
TGTGCCAGCGGCGACAGGGGTTCCGGAAACACCATATATTTT | CASGDRGSGNTIYF | TRBD1 | TRBV6-5 | . | TRBJ1-3
TGTGCCAGCCTCTCGCGCGGGGGTCACGAAAAACTGTTTTTT | CASLSRGGHEKLFF | . | TRBV28 | few | TRBJ1-4
TGTGCCAGCATGAAGGGGGGGACGGGGCAGCCCCAGCATTTT | CASMKGGTGQPQHF | . | TRBV2 | . | TRBJ1-5
TGTGCCTGGAGTGTAGACAGGGGACATAATTCACCCCTCCACTTT | CAWSVDRGHNSPLHF | TRBD1 | TRBV30 | . | TRBJ1-6